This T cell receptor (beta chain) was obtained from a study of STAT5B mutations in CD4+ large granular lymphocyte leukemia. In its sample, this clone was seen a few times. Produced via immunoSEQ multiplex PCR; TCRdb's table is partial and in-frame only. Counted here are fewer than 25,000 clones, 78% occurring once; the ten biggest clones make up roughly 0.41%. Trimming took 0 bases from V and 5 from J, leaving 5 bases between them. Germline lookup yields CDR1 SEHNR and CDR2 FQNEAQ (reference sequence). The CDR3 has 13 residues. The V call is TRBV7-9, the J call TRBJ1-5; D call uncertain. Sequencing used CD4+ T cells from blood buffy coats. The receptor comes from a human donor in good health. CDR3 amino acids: CASSLALDQPQHF. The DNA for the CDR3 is TGTGCCAGCAGCTTAGCTTTGGATCAGCCCCAGCATTTT. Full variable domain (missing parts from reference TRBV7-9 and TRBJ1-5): DTGVSQNPRHKITKRGQNVTFRCDPISEHNRLYWYRQTLGQGPEFLTYFQNEAQLEKSRLLSDRFSAERPKGSFSTLEIQRTEQGDSAMYLCASSLALDQPQHFGDGTRLSIL.